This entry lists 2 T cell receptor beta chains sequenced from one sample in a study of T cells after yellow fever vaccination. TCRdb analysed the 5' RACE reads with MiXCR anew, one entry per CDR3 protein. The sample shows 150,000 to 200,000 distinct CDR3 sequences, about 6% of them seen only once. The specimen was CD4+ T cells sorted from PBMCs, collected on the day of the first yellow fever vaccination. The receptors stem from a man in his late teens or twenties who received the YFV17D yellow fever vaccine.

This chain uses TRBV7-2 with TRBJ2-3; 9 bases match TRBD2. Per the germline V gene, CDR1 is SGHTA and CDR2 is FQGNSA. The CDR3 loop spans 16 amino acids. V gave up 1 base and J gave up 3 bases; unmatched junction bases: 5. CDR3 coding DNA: TGTGCCAGCAGCTTAGGGCCTAGCGGGGCAACAGATACGCAGTATTTT. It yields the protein CASSLGPSGATDTQYF. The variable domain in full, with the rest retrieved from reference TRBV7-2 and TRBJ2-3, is GAGVSQSPSNKVTEKGKDVELRCDPISGHTALYWYRQSLGQGLEFLIYFQGNSAPDKSGLPSDRFSAERTGGSVSTLTIQRTQQEDSAVYLCASSLGPSGATDTQYFGPGTRLTVL.

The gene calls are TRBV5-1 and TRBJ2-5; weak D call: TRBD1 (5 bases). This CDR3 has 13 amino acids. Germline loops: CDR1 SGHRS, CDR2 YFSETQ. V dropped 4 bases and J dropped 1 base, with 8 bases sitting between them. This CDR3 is CASSPGIQETQYF. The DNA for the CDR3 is TGCGCCAGCAGCCCAGGGATCCAAGAGACCCAGTACTTC. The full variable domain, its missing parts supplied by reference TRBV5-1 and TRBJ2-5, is KAGVTQTPRYLIKTRGQQVTLSCSPISGHRSVSWYQQTPGQGLQFLFEYFSETQRNKGNFPGRFSGRQFSNSRSEMNVSTLELGDSALYLCASSPGIQETQYFGPGTRLLVL.